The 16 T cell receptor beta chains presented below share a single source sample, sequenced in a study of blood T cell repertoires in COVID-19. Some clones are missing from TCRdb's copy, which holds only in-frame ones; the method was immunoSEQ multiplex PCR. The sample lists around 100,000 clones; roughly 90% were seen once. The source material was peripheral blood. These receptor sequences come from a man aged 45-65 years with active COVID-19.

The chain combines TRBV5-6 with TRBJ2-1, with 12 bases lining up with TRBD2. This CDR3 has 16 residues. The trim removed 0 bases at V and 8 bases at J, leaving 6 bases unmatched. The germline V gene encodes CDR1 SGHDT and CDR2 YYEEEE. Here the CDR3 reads CASSLAGLAGGDEQFF. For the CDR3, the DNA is TGTGCCAGCAGCTTGGCGGGGCTAGCGGGAGGGGATGAGCAGTTCTTC.

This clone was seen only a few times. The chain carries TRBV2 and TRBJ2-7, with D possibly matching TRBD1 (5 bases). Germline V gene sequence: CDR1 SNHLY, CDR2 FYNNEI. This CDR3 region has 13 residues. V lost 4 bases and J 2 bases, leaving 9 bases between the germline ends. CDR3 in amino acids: CASSGDSTYEQYF. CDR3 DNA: TGTGCCAGCAGTGGTGACAGTACCTACGAGCAGTACTTC.

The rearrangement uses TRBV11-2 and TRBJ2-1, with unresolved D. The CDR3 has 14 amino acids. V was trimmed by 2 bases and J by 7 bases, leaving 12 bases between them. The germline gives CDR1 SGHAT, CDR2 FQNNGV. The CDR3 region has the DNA TGTGCCAGCAGCTTACGTCGCGGCAGAAATGAGCAGTTCTTC. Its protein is CASSLRRGRNEQFF.

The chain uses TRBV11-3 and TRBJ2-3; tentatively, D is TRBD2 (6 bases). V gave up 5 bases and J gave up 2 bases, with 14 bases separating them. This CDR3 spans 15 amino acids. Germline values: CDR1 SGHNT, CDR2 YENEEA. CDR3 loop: CASSPGGPLTDTQYF. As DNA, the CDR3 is TGTGCCAGCAGCCCCGGGGGTCCCCTCACAGATACGCAGTATTTT.

This chain's CDR3 is CASSLVVGSGNNEQFF. In DNA form, the CDR3 reads TGTGCCAGCAGCTTAGTGGTTGGTAGCGGAAACAATGAGCAGTTCTTC. This sequence joins TRBV7-9 and TRBJ2-1, with D possibly matching TRBD2 (6 bases). CDR3 length equals 16 residues. V was trimmed by 1 base and J by 5 bases, leaving 15 bases between them. Per germline, CDR1 SEHNR and CDR2 FQNEAQ (reference sequence).

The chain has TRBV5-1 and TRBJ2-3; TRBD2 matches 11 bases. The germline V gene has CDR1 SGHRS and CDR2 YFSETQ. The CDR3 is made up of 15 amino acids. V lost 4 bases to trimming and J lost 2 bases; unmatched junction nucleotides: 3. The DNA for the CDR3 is TGCGCCAGCAGCAATAGCGGGAGGGCCACAGATACGCAGTATTTT. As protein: CASSNSGRATDTQYF.

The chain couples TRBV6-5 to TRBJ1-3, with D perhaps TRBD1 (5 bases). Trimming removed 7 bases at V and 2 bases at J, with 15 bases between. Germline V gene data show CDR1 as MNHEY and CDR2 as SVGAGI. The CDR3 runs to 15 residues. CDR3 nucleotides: TGTGCCAGCACCCTGGACACAGGACCTGGAAACACCATATATTTT. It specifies CASTLDTGPGNTIYF.

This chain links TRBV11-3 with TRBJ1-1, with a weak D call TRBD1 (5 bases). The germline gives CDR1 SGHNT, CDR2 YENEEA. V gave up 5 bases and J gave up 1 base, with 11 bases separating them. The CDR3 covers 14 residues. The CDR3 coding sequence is TGTGCCAGCAGCCCCAGACAGAGGAACACTGAAGCTTTCTTT. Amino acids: CASSPRQRNTEAFF.

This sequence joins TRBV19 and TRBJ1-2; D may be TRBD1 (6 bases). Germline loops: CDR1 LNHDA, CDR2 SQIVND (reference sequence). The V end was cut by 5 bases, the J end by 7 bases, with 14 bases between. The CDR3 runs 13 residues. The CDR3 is CASSPGAGVGYTF. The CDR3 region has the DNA TGTGCCAGTAGTCCCGGGGCAGGGGTTGGCTACACCTTC.

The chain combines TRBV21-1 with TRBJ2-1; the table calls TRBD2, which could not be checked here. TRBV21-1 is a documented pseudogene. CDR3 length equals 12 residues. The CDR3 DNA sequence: TGTGCCAGCAGTCTGGAGTTCGGTGAGCAGTTCTTC. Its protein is CASSLEFGEQFF.

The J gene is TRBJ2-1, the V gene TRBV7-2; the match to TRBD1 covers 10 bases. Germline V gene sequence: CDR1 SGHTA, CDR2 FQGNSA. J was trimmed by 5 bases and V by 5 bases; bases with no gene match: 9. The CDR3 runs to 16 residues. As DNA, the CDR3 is TGTGCCAGCAGCATCGACGGGACAGGGGTCAACAATGAGCAGTTCTTC. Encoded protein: CASSIDGTGVNNEQFF. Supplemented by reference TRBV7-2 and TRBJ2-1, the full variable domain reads GAGVSQSPSNKVTEKGKDVELRCDPISGHTALYWYRQSLGQGLEFLIYFQGNSAPDKSGLPSDRFSAERTGGSVSTLTIQRTQQEDSAVYLCASSIDGTGVNNEQFFGPGTRLTVL.

Written as DNA, the CDR3 is TGTGCCAGCAGTCGACAGGAATTGGTCCGATACGAGCAGTACTTC. It encodes CASSRQELVRYEQYF. The chain employs TRBV6-5 and TRBJ2-7; a possible D gene is TRBD1 (6 bases). CDR3 length equals 15 residues. V was pared by 5 bases and J by 4 bases, with 18 bases between. Germline assignment: CDR1 MNHEY and CDR2 SVGAGI.

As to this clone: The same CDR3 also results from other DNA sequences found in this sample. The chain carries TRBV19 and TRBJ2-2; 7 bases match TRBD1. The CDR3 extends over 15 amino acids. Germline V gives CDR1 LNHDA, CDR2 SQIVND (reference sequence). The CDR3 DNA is TGTGCTAGCTCCCGGGACAGAGCGAACACCGGGGAGCTGTTTTTT. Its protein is CASSRDRANTGELFF.

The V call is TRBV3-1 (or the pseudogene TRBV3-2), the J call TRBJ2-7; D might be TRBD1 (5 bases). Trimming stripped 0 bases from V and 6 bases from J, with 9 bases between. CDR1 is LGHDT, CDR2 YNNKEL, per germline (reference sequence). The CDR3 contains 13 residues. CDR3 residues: CASSQDRQGEQYV. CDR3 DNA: TGTGCCAGCAGCCAAGATAGGCAGGGCGAGCAGTACGTC.

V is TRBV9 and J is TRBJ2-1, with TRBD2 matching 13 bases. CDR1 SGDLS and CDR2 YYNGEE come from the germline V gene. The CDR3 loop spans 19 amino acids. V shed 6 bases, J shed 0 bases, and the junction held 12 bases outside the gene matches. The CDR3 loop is CASTSRLAGGPFSYNEQFF. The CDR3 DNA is TGTGCCAGCACCTCAAGACTAGCGGGGGGTCCATTCTCCTACAATGAGCAGTTCTTC.

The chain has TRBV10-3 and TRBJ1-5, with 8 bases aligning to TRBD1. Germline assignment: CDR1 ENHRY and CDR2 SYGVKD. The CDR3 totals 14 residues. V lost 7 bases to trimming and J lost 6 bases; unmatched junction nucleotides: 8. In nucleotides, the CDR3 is TGTGCCATCAATTCCGACAGGGGATTTCAGCCCCAGCATTTT. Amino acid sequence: CAINSDRGFQPQHF.